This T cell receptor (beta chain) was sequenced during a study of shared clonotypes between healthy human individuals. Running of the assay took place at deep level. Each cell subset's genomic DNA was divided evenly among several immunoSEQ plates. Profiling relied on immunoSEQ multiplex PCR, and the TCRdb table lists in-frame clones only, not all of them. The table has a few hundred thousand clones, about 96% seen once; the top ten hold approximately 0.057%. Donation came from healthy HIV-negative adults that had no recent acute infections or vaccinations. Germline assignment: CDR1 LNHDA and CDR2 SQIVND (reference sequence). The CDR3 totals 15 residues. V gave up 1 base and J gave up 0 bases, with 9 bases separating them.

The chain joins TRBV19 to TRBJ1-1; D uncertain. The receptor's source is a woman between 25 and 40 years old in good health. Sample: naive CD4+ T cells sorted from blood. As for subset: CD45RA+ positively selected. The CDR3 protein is CASSIVPKMNTEAFF. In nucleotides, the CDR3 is TGTGCCAGTAGTATAGTCCCGAAAATGAACACTGAAGCTTTCTTT.